A single sample gave rise to the 24 T cell receptor beta chains below, sequenced in a study of blood T cell repertoires in COVID-19. TCRdb's copy holds only in-frame clones and misses some; the assay was immunoSEQ multiplex PCR. The repertoire holds under 300,000 clones, with around 82% as singletons. Sequencing was performed on peripheral blood. All receptors derive from a man of 80 years or more with acute or convalescent COVID-19.

This chain uses TRBV6-1 with TRBJ1-3; 8 bases are a match to TRBD1. J gave up 0 bases and V 4 bases, and 8 bases lay outside the gene matches. Germline V lookup: CDR1 MNHNS, CDR2 SASEGT. The CDR3 has 17 residues. CDR3 sequence (DNA): TGTGCCAGCAGTGCTGGGGGACAGGCAAGCTCTGGAAACACCATATATTTT. It yields the protein CASSAGGQASSGNTIYF.

The chain joins TRBV18 to TRBJ1-1, with TRBD1 as a possible D gene (5 bases). The CDR3 length is 16 residues. Germline V CDR1 and CDR2: KGHSH, LQKENI. Trimming cost V 3 bases and J 4 bases, with 18 bases left between them. The CDR3 sequence is CASSPPAGTRTTEAFF. As DNA, the CDR3 is TGTGCCAGCTCACCCCCCGCAGGGACTAGGACCACTGAAGCTTTCTTT.

This chain connects TRBV18 to TRBJ1-5; TRBD1 might be the D (6 bases). The CDR3 totals 13 residues. Germline V CDR1 and CDR2: KGHSH, LQKENI. The V gene lost 6 bases and the J gene lost 5 bases, with 11 bases spanning the gap. CDR3 DNA sequence: TGTGCCAGCTCCCTCGGGACATATCAGCCCCAGCATTTT. Its protein is CASSLGTYQPQHF. The full variable domain, with the rest looked up from reference TRBV18 and TRBJ1-5, is NAGVMQNPRHLVRRRGQEARLRCSPMKGHSHVYWYRQLPEEGLKFMVYLQKENIIDESGMPKERFSAEFPKEGPSILRIQQVVRGDSAAYFCASSLGTYQPQHFGDGTRLSIL.

The V gene is TRBV4-2, the J gene TRBJ2-5; 7 positions agree with TRBD2. Germline V gene data show CDR1 as LGHNA and CDR2 as YNFKEQ. CDR3 size: 15 residues. V lost 1 base and J lost 9; bases outside the gene matches: 11. In DNA, the CDR3 is TGTGCCAGCAGCCAAGTAGTCAGCGGGGTTACGGCCCAGTACTTC. Amino acid sequence: CASSQVVSGVTAQYF.

This chain joins TRBV5-1 and TRBJ2-4; D may be TRBD2 (7 bases). From germline, CDR1 is SGHRS and CDR2 YFSETQ. V was trimmed by 1 base and J by 7 bases, leaving 15 bases between them. The CDR3 extends over 15 amino acids. The CDR3 coding sequence is TGCGCCAGCAGCTTGAATGGGGGGGCTTTGAACATTCAGTACTTC. Translating it yields CASSLNGGALNIQYF.

In its sample, this clone was seen once. The chain is built from TRBV6-1 and TRBJ1-4, with D unresolved. This CDR3 comprises 16 residues. The germline CDR1 and CDR2 sequences are MNHNS and SASEGT. Trimming took 0 bases from V and 5 from J, leaving 13 bases between them. CDR3 DNA sequence: TGTGCCAGCAGTGAAGCTCACCCGGCAGGAAATGAAAAACTGTTTTTT. Amino acid sequence: CASSEAHPAGNEKLFF.

This chain connects TRBV28 to TRBJ1-2; 12 bases fit TRBD1. Germline CDR1 is MDHEN and CDR2 is SYDVKM. This CDR3 spans 14 amino acids. V shed 6 bases, J shed 6 bases, and the junction held 5 bases outside the gene matches. The CDR3 DNA is TGTGCCAGCAGCTCGGGACAGGGGGCGCATGGCTACACCTTC. It translates to CASSSGQGAHGYTF.

The chain couples TRBV25-1 to TRBJ2-6; maybe TRBD2 (6 bases). The V end lost 3 bases, the J end lost 4 bases, and 10 bases lay between the germline ends. The CDR3 extends over 15 amino acids. Germline CDR1 reads MGHDK; CDR2 reads SYGVNS. The CDR3 loop is CASSDGGYGANVLTF. CDR3 bases: TGTGCCAGCAGTGATGGGGGGTACGGGGCCAACGTCCTGACTTTC. Filled out from reference TRBV25-1 and TRBJ2-6, the complete variable domain reads EADIYQTPRYLVIGTGKKITLECSQTMGHDKMYWYQQDPGMELHLIHYSYGVNSTEKGDLSSESTVSRIRTEHFPLTLESARPSHTSQYLCASSDGGYGANVLTFGAGSRLTVL.

The V gene is TRBV6-5, the J gene TRBJ1-6; D call uncertain. The CDR3 spans 13 residues. The V gene's germline CDR1 is MNHEY and CDR2 SVGAGI. Trimming removed 7 bases from V and 8 bases from J, with 12 bases in between. CDR3 DNA sequence: TGTGCCAGCAACGGACTGATGGATTCACCCCTCCACTTT. Translation: CASNGLMDSPLHF.

The V gene is TRBV28, the J gene TRBJ1-1; TRBD1 matches 8 bases. The CDR3 runs to 15 residues. Germline CDR1 reads MDHEN; CDR2 reads SYDVKM. The trim removed 5 bases at V and 8 bases at J, leaving 13 bases unmatched. In DNA, the CDR3 is TGTGCCAGCAGTACGCACTCGGGACAGGACGTCGAAGCTTTCTTT. Its translation: CASSTHSGQDVEAFF. Based on the CDR3 plus reference TRBV28 and TRBJ1-1, the full variable domain is DVKVTQSSRYLVKRTGEKVFLECVQDMDHENMFWYRQDPGLGLRLIYFSYDVKMKEKGDIPEGYSVSREKKERFSLILESASTNQTSMYLCASSTHSGQDVEAFFGQGTRLTVV.

This clone showed up just a few times. This chain links TRBV12-3 or TRBV12-4 with TRBJ2-2; D unclear. The V and J ends lost 1 base and 7 bases respectively, with 7 bases between them. There are 13 residues in the CDR3. The CDR3 is CASSLDSVGELFF. The CDR3 region has the DNA TGTGCCAGCAGTTTAGACTCCGTCGGGGAGCTGTTTTTT.

This chain connects TRBV5-8 to TRBJ1-2, with D maybe TRBD1 (6 bases). Trimming pared 4 bases from V and 2 bases from J, leaving 21 bases between. This CDR3 has 17 amino acids. Germline V gene data show CDR1 as SGHTS and CDR2 as YDEGEE. This CDR3 is CASSPKWGQTGNYGYTF. The CDR3 DNA is TGTGCCAGCAGCCCCAAATGGGGGCAGACGGGCAACTATGGCTACACCTTC.

V is TRBV3-1 (or the pseudogene TRBV3-2) and J is TRBJ2-6; D may be TRBD2 (6 bases). The CDR3 is made up of 15 amino acids. V dropped 4 bases and J dropped 7 bases, with 14 bases sitting between them. The V gene's germline CDR1 is LGHDT and CDR2 YNNKEL (reference sequence). CDR3: CASSPPGRQANVLTF. CDR3 coding DNA: TGTGCCAGCAGCCCCCCCGGGAGACAAGCCAACGTCCTGACTTTC.

The J gene is TRBJ1-6, the V gene TRBV7-9; D gene unclear. From germline, CDR1 is SEHNR and CDR2 FQNEAQ (reference sequence). V was cut by 5 bases and J by 8 bases, with 13 bases left in between. This CDR3 is 14 amino acids long. The CDR3 DNA reads TGTGCCAGCAGCCATCCTACCGACTATTCACCCCTCCACTTT. It yields the protein CASSHPTDYSPLHF.

This chain connects TRBV2 to TRBJ1-4; tentatively, D is TRBD1 (5 bases). V was cut by 7 bases and J by 8 bases, with 11 bases left in between. CDR1 is SNHLY, CDR2 FYNNEI, per germline. This CDR3 has 12 residues. The DNA of the CDR3 is TGTGCCAGCATGGCAGGGTTAGAAAAACTGTTTTTT. It is translated as CASMAGLEKLFF.

The chain has TRBV6-6 and TRBJ2-1; 8 bases are shared with TRBD2. CDR1 and CDR2 from the germline V gene are MNHNY and SVGAGI (reference sequence). Trimming took 1 base from V and 5 from J; bases not matched to a gene: 7. The CDR3 loop spans 16 amino acids. The DNA for the CDR3 is TGTGCCAGCAGTTACTATCCGGGGGGGCGCAACAATGAGCAGTTCTTC. Translation: CASSYYPGGRNNEQFF.

This chain joins TRBV5-6 and TRBJ2-3; TRBD1 matches 10 bases. Germline lookup yields CDR1 SGHDT and CDR2 YYEEEE. With 3 bases clipped from V and 1 base from J, the junction kept 5 bases outside the gene matches. The CDR3 is 16 residues long. The CDR3 reads CASSSSGTGGTDTQYF. In DNA form, the CDR3 reads TGTGCCAGCAGCTCCTCCGGGACAGGGGGCACAGATACGCAGTATTTT.

This clone appeared once. The genes are TRBV5-1 and TRBJ2-3; TRBD2 agrees at 11 bases. J was trimmed by 4 bases and V by 3 bases; bases with no gene match: 1. Looked up from germline, CDR1 is SGHRS and CDR2 is YFSETQ. The CDR3 extends over 14 amino acids. DNA for the CDR3: TGCGCCAGCAGCTGGACTAGCGGGCCAGATACGCAGTATTTT. Translated: CASSWTSGPDTQYF. The full variable domain, with the rest looked up from reference TRBV5-1 and TRBJ2-3, is KAGVTQTPRYLIKTRGQQVTLSCSPISGHRSVSWYQQTPGQGLQFLFEYFSETQRNKGNFPGRFSGRQFSNSRSEMNVSTLELGDSALYLCASSWTSGPDTQYFGPGTRLTVL.

The chain combines TRBV30 with TRBJ2-2; D is possibly TRBD2 (7 bases). The germline V gene has CDR1 GTSNPN and CDR2 SVGIG (reference sequence). V lost 0 bases and J lost 0, with 17 bases in between. The CDR3 runs to 18 residues. The CDR3 loop reads CAWSVRGRARTNTGELFF. In nucleotides, the CDR3 is TGTGCCTGGAGTGTAAGGGGGAGGGCGCGAACGAACACCGGGGAGCTGTTTTTT.

The chain joins TRBV5-1 to TRBJ1-1; no reliable D call. The germline V gene has CDR1 SGHRS and CDR2 YFSETQ. With 4 bases removed from V and 1 base from J, the gap between germline ends came to 14 bases. The CDR3 is 15 residues long. For the CDR3, the DNA is TGCGCCAGCAGCCCTCGGGGAAGTGGGAACACTGAAGCTTTCTTT. Translated, it gives CASSPRGSGNTEAFF.

The chain has TRBV6-5 and TRBJ2-7, with D possibly TRBD1 on 5 matching bases. The germline V gene encodes CDR1 MNHEY and CDR2 SVGAGI. This CDR3 comprises 14 residues. V was clipped by 0 bases and J by 2 bases, with 8 bases between them. The DNA for the CDR3 is TGTGCCAGCAGTTACTCGGGGCAGACCTACGAGCAGTACTTC. Its translation is CASSYSGQTYEQYF.

The sample holds a few counts of this clone. The chain is built from TRBV5-1 and TRBJ1-2; 7 nucleotides match TRBD1. The CDR3 is 15 residues long. The V gene end was trimmed by 5 bases and the J gene end by 4 bases; junction bases not matched to a gene: 11. Germline CDR1 is SGHRS and CDR2 is YFSETQ. The CDR3 DNA reads as TGCGCCAGCAGACAGGGGACGGCTTCTCCCTATGGCTACACCTTC. Its protein product is CASRQGTASPYGYTF.

This rearrangement joins TRBV5-1 to TRBJ1-1; 8 nucleotides align to TRBD1. V shed 4 bases and J 4 bases; nucleotides not matched to a gene: 6. Per the germline V gene, CDR1 is SGHRS and CDR2 is YFSETQ. CDR3 length equals 14 residues. CDR3 loop: CASSDGQGGTEAFF. The CDR3 DNA reads as TGCGCCAGCAGCGACGGACAGGGTGGCACTGAAGCTTTCTTT.

V and J are TRBV27 and TRBJ2-3; TRBD1 matches at 8 bases. From germline, CDR1 is MNHEY and CDR2 SMNVEV (reference sequence). V was clipped by 6 bases and J by 5 bases; unmatched bases: 7. This CDR3 contains 14 residues. CDR3 nucleotide sequence: TGTGCCAGCAGCATGACAGGGGCCGGAGATACGCAGTATTTT. Translation: CASSMTGAGDTQYF.